These T cell receptor beta chains were read from a single sample in a study of PD-1 blockade in classical Hodgkin lymphoma. TCRdb keeps only in-frame clones here, not all; method: immunoSEQ multiplex PCR. The sample has under 80,000 clones; about 85% are singletons. Sample: peripheral blood mononuclear cells (PBMCs), taken before the fourth cycle of nivolumab. The source of these receptors is a human donor with classical Hodgkin lymphoma. Both conserved end residues are part of each CDR3. A D gene is named only where the DNA matches it firmly. Expanded clones get a size class; other rows say once, few or many, or leave the size out.

v_gene	j_gene	d_gene	abundance	CDR3nt	CDR3aa
TRBV9	TRBJ2-2	TRBD1	-	TGTGCCAGCAGTCGACAGGGGAACACCGGGGAGCTGTTTTTT	CASSRQGNTGELFF
TRBV5-3	TRBJ1-2	-	-	TGTGCCAGAGGTACGTCATCGGGTGGCTACACCTTC	CARGTSSGGYTF
TRBV5-5	TRBJ2-7	TRBD1	-	TGTGCCAGCAGCTTGGGGACAGGGGGATACGAGCAGTACTTC	CASSLGTGGYEQYF
TRBV19	TRBJ2-7	-	-	TGTGCCAGTAACGATGTGTTCAGGGGCAATGACTACGAGCAGTACTTC	CASNDVFRGNDYEQYF
TRBV2	TRBJ2-2	-	-	TGTGCCAGCAGTGCGGGGGCCGGGGAGCTGTTTTTT	CASSAGAGELFF
TRBV19	TRBJ2-1	-	-	TGTGCCAGTAGTATTGTGGGCGCCCTTGGTGAGCAGTTCTTC	CASSIVGALGEQFF
TRBV5-1	TRBJ2-1	TRBD1	-	TGCGCCAGCAGTTTCGGGACAGAGAATTACAATGAGCAGTTCTTC	CASSFGTENYNEQFF
TRBV6-6	TRBJ2-7	-	-	TGTGCCAGCAGTTACTCGCTCTCCTACGAGCAGTACTTC	CASSYSLSYEQYF
TRBV6-6	TRBJ2-7	TRBD1	-	TGTGCCAGCAGCAGACCCGGGACAGGGCTTTCCTACGAGCAGTACTTC	CASSRPGTGLSYEQYF
TRBV28	TRBJ2-5	TRBD2	-	TGTGCCAGGAGGACGACTAGCGGGGGGAACCAAGAGACCCAGTACTTC	CARRTTSGGNQETQYF
TRBV11-2	TRBJ2-1	TRBD2	-	TGTGCCAGCAGCTCGAGCGGGGGGGCCTACAATGAGCAGTTCTTC	CASSSSGGAYNEQFF
TRBV25-1	TRBJ2-2	-	once	TGTGCCAGCAGTGTCCGGGGGAACACCGGGGAGCTGTTTTTT	CASSVRGNTGELFF
TRBV6-6	TRBJ2-5	-	-	TGTGCCAGCAGTTATCCCGAGGGGCGAGAGACCCAGTACTTC	CASSYPEGRETQYF
TRBV6-1	TRBJ1-2	-	-	TGTGCCACTAGGTTGGATGGCTACACCTTC	CATRLDGYTF
TRBV5-1	TRBJ1-5	-	once	TGCGCCAGCAGCTTGGGGGGAAACAATCAGCCCCAGCATTTT	CASSLGGNNQPQHF
TRBV27	TRBJ1-6	-	-	TGTGCCAGCAGTGACCGAGACACCCGGCGGCCCCTCCACTTT	CASSDRDTRRPLHF
TRBV6-5	TRBJ1-5	TRBD1	-	TGTGCCAGCAGGGGGACAGGGTTAGAGCAGCCCCAGCATTTT	CASRGTGLEQPQHF
TRBV5-1	TRBJ2-5	-	once	TGCGCCAGCAGCTTGCAAACTAAGGCAGAGACCCAGTACTTC	CASSLQTKAETQYF
TRBV7-9	TRBJ1-1	TRBD1	-	TGTGCCAGCAGCTTCACAGGGGGGAACACTGAAGCTTTCTTT	CASSFTGGNTEAFF
TRBV5-1	TRBJ1-4	TRBD1	few	TGCGCCAGCAGCTTGGGACAGGGCCCAAATAATGAAAAACTGTTTTTT	CASSLGQGPNNEKLFF
TRBV6-5	TRBJ2-1	-	once	TGTGCCAGCAGTTACGATAGTAATGAGCAGTTCTTC	CASSYDSNEQFF
TRBV19	TRBJ1-5	-	once	TGTGCCAGTACCCAGGACGAACGCAAGGGAAATCAGCCCCAGCATTTT	CASTQDERKGNQPQHF